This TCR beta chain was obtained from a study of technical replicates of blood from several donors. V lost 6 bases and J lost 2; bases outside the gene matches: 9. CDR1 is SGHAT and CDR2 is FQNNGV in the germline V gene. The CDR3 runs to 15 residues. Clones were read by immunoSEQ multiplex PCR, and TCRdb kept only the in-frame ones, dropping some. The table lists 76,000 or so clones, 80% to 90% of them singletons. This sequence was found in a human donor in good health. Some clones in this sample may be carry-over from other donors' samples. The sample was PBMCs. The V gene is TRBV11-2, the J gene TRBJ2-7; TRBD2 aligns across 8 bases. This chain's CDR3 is CASSIIGGRTYEQYF. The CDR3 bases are TGTGCCAGCAGTATTATCGGCGGGAGGACCTACGAGCAGTACTTC.